A selection of T cell receptor beta chains follows, all from one sample in a study of shared clonotypes between healthy human individuals. Assay used: immunoSEQ multiplex PCR; TCRdb lists only in-frame clones, some missing. This sample carries about 520,000 clones, 90% to 96% of them seen once, and the ten largest clones take around 0.066%. The specimen was naive CD4+ T cells sorted from blood. All receptors derive from a woman between 25 and 40 years old in good health. The CDR3 runs from the conserved cysteine through the conserved F or W. The D gene is left open where the match is weak. The listing skips clone size in some rows; elsewhere it reads once, few, many or a size class.

j_call: TRBJ2-7; v_call: TRBV7-3; d_call: TRBD1; clone_size: NA; cdr3_aa: CASSLKSSGGNEQYF; cdr3_nt: TGTGCCAGCAGCTTAAAGTCTTCAGGGGGTAACGAGCAGTACTTC
j_call: TRBJ2-2; v_call: TRBV2; d_call: TRBD2; clone_size: NA; cdr3_aa: CASRPTSGSRTGELFF; cdr3_nt: TGTGCCAGCAGGCCCACTAGCGGGAGCCGCACCGGGGAGCTGTTTTTT
j_call: TRBJ2-5; v_call: TRBV5-8; d_call: NA; clone_size: NA; cdr3_aa: CASSLVSGRETQYF; cdr3_nt: TGTGCCAGCAGCTTGGTGTCAGGGAGAGAGACCCAGTACTTC
j_call: TRBJ2-2; v_call: TRBV18; d_call: NA; clone_size: NA; cdr3_aa: CATQGFDAGELFF; cdr3_nt: TGTGCCACCCAAGGATTTGATGCCGGGGAGCTGTTTTTT
j_call: TRBJ2-1; v_call: TRBV5-4; d_call: TRBD2; clone_size: NA; cdr3_aa: CASSLGGLAYNEQFF; cdr3_nt: TGTGCCAGCAGCTTGGGGGGACTAGCGTACAATGAGCAGTTCTTC
j_call: TRBJ1-1; v_call: TRBV28; d_call: NA; clone_size: NA; cdr3_aa: CASSHPVRNTEAFF; cdr3_nt: TGTGCCAGCAGTCACCCCGTGAGGAACACTGAAGCTTTCTTT
j_call: TRBJ1-5; v_call: TRBV4-1; d_call: TRBD1; clone_size: NA; cdr3_aa: CASSRGQGGGQPQHF; cdr3_nt: TGCGCCAGCAGCAGAGGACAGGGCGGGGGTCAGCCCCAGCATTTT
j_call: TRBJ1-2; v_call: TRBV7-9; d_call: NA; clone_size: NA; cdr3_aa: CASRGLGNYGYTF; cdr3_nt: TGTGCCAGCCGGGGGTTAGGTAACTATGGCTACACCTTC
j_call: TRBJ1-1; v_call: TRBV7-8; d_call: NA; clone_size: NA; cdr3_aa: CASSATVQNTEAFF; cdr3_nt: TGTGCCAGCAGCGCGACAGTCCAGAACACTGAAGCTTTCTTT
j_call: TRBJ2-1; v_call: TRBV2; d_call: TRBD2; clone_size: NA; cdr3_aa: CASSGSGSSYNEQFF; cdr3_nt: TGTGCCAGCTCGGGAAGCGGGAGCTCCTACAATGAGCAGTTCTTC
j_call: TRBJ2-1; v_call: TRBV2; d_call: NA; clone_size: NA; cdr3_aa: CASSKQAHNEQFF; cdr3_nt: TGTGCCAGCAGTAAGCAGGCCCACAATGAGCAGTTCTTC
j_call: TRBJ2-1; v_call: TRBV19; d_call: NA; clone_size: NA; cdr3_aa: CASSIQGLAEDNEQFF; cdr3_nt: TGTGCCAGTAGTATCCAGGGCCTAGCCGAAGACAATGAGCAGTTCTTC
j_call: TRBJ1-3; v_call: TRBV28; d_call: NA; clone_size: NA; cdr3_aa: CASISLGVASGNTIYF; cdr3_nt: TGTGCCAGCATATCCCTCGGGGTCGCCTCTGGAAACACCATATATTTT
j_call: TRBJ2-7; v_call: TRBV28; d_call: NA; clone_size: NA; cdr3_aa: CASRRGASYEQYF; cdr3_nt: TGTGCCAGCAGACGGGGAGCATCCTACGAGCAGTACTTC
j_call: TRBJ2-5; v_call: TRBV6-1; d_call: NA; clone_size: NA; cdr3_aa: CASSEMGEETQYF; cdr3_nt: TGTGCCAGCAGTGAGATGGGTGAAGAGACCCAGTACTTC
j_call: TRBJ2-7; v_call: TRBV5-3; d_call: TRBD1; clone_size: NA; cdr3_aa: CARSLGGQDSYEQYF; cdr3_nt: TGTGCCAGAAGCTTGGGGGGACAGGACTCCTACGAGCAGTACTTC
j_call: TRBJ2-7; v_call: TRBV11-2; d_call: TRBD2; clone_size: few; cdr3_aa: CASSGLGLAGDEQYF; cdr3_nt: TGTGCCAGCAGCGGCCTCGGGCTAGCGGGAGACGAGCAGTACTTC
j_call: TRBJ1-1; v_call: TRBV6-6; d_call: TRBD1; clone_size: NA; cdr3_aa: CASSLTTGENTEAFF; cdr3_nt: TGTGCCAGCAGTTTAACTACAGGGGAGAACACTGAAGCTTTCTTT
j_call: TRBJ2-6; v_call: TRBV7-3; d_call: TRBD1; clone_size: NA; cdr3_aa: CASSSQGVLSGANVLTF; cdr3_nt: TGTGCCAGCAGCTCCCAGGGGGTGCTCTCTGGGGCCAACGTCCTGACTTTC
j_call: TRBJ2-7; v_call: TRBV19; d_call: TRBD1; clone_size: NA; cdr3_aa: CATRGRGTGDSYEQYF; cdr3_nt: TGTGCCACGAGGGGAAGGGGGACAGGGGACTCCTACGAGCAGTACTTC
j_call: TRBJ2-7; v_call: TRBV2; d_call: NA; clone_size: NA; cdr3_aa: CASSEGTPPYEQYF; cdr3_nt: TGTGCCAGCAGTGAAGGGACGCCCCCCTACGAGCAGTACTTC
j_call: TRBJ1-2; v_call: TRBV6-5; d_call: NA; clone_size: NA; cdr3_aa: CASSFAGSFNYGYTF; cdr3_nt: TGTGCCAGCAGTTTCGCAGGCAGCTTTAACTATGGCTACACCTTC
j_call: TRBJ2-3; v_call: TRBV5-1; d_call: TRBD2; clone_size: NA; cdr3_aa: CASSIAGEDTQYF; cdr3_nt: TGCGCCAGCAGTATCGCGGGAGAAGATACGCAGTATTTT
j_call: TRBJ2-7; v_call: TRBV11-2; d_call: TRBD2; clone_size: NA; cdr3_aa: CASPRGGAPSYEQYF; cdr3_nt: TGTGCCAGCCCCCGGGGGGGGGCGCCAAGCTACGAGCAGTACTTC
j_call: TRBJ2-7; v_call: TRBV25-1; d_call: NA; clone_size: few; cdr3_aa: CASRGALEQYF; cdr3_nt: TGTGCCAGCCGCGGGGCCCTGGAGCAGTACTTC